This TCR beta chain was profiled in a study of cytomegalovirus exposure and HLA in healthy donors. 60 Vbeta and 13 Jbeta primers were used in PCR. Clones were sequenced by immunoSEQ multiplex PCR, and TCRdb holds only the in-frame ones, with some missing. The table lists about 98,000 clones, roughly 80% of them singletons. In its sample, this clone was seen a few times. The sequencing input was PBMCs. This clonotype was obtained from a male donor in good health and CMV-seropositive.

In DNA form, the CDR3 reads TGCGCCAGCAGCTTGACAGGGGGCGTCTTTGGAAACACCATATATTTT. Translation: CASSLTGGVFGNTIYF. V and J are TRBV5-1 and TRBJ1-3, with 9 bases that match TRBD1. V lost 1 base, J lost 3 bases, and 5 bases stayed unmatched. Germline V gene sequence: CDR1 SGHRS, CDR2 YFSETQ. The CDR3 covers 16 residues.